This TCR beta chain was retrieved from a study of blood T cell repertoires in COVID-19. The repertoire was sequenced with immunoSEQ multiplex PCR; TCRdb's copy has only in-frame clones and lacks some. The sample lists more than 300,000 clones, about nine tenths occurring once. The CDR3 totals 14 residues. V gave up 4 bases and J gave up 4 bases, with 11 bases separating them. CDR1 and CDR2 from the germline V gene are KGHDR and SFDVKD. Source material: PBMCs or T cells enriched from blood (not recorded which). The chain couples TRBV24-1 to TRBJ2-3; D remains unclear. The source is a woman aged 18-29 years who had recovered from COVID-19. The CDR3 coding sequence is TGTGCCACCAGTGAGTCGGTAGTCCCAGATACGCAGTATTTT. Translating it yields CATSESVVPDTQYF.